This T cell receptor beta chain was retrieved from a study of T cell responses to AZD1222 COVID-19 vaccine. Findings and limits, study-wide: Most donors were white British and more were female, and clonal diversity was possibly underestimated. Nearly half of unique spike-specific TCRs reportedly avoided B.1.351 and B.1.1.7 mutated regions. Repertoire collection took place solely once the T cell response had peaked.

Timing groups of about 4 and about 12 weeks for second doses were pooled. The CDR3 length is 14 residues. Germline CDR1 SQVTM, CDR2 ANQGSEA. Trimming cost V 6 bases and J 0 bases; bases outside gene matches: 6. TCRdb's copy holds only in-frame clones and misses some; the assay was immunoSEQ multiplex PCR. Here the sample spans 95,000 to 150,000 clones, around 92% being singletons. Turning to this clone: Antigen specificity is unknown.

The chain recombines TRBV29-1 with TRBJ2-7, with 9 bases aligning to TRBD2. The source material was peripheral blood, sampled 28 days after the second AZD1222 dose. The clonotype comes from an adult who received the AZD1222 COVID-19 vaccine. CDR3 region: CSVGAGGSSYEQYF. The CDR3 DNA follows: TGCAGCGTGGGCGCGGGGGGGTCCTCCTACGAGCAGTACTTC.